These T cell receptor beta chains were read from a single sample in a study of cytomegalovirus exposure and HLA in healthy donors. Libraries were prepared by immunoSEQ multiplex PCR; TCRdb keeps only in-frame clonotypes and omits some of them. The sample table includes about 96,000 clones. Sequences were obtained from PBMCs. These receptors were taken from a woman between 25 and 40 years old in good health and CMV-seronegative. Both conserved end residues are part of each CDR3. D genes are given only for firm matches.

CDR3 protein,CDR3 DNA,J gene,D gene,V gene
CAWTGGARNQPQHF,TGTGCCTGGACAGGGGGCGCGCGCAATCAGCCCCAGCATTTT,TRBJ1-5,TRBD1,TRBV30
CASSPGTSGGEDQETQYF,TGTGCCAGTAGTCCCGGGACTAGCGGGGGGGAAGATCAAGAGACCCAGTACTTC,TRBJ2-5,TRBD2,TRBV19
CASMRTVEMNTEAFF,TGTGCCAGCATGCGGACAGTGGAGATGAACACTGAAGCTTTCTTT,TRBJ1-1,NA,TRBV5-4
CASSLATSGRFTGELFF,TGTGCCAGCAGCTTAGCGACTAGCGGGAGATTTACCGGGGAGCTGTTTTTT,TRBJ2-2,TRBD2,TRBV7-2
CASSLGKDRSKQPQHF,TGTGCCAGCAGCTTAGGAAAGGACAGGTCCAAACAGCCCCAGCATTTT,TRBJ1-5,TRBD1,TRBV7-8
CASSGTPEAFF,TGTGCCTCGAGCGGAACTCCTGAAGCTTTCTTT,TRBJ1-1,NA,TRBV7-9
CASSERDERETQYF,TGCGCCAGCAGCGAAAGAGATGAACGGGAGACCCAGTACTTC,TRBJ2-5,NA,TRBV5-1
CASSRRATYEQYF,TGTGCCAGTAGTCGCAGGGCTACCTACGAGCAGTACTTC,TRBJ2-7,NA,TRBV19
CASSWGTVGEQYF,TGTGCCAGCAGCTGGGGGACAGTTGGCGAGCAGTACTTC,TRBJ2-7,TRBD1,TRBV11-2
CASSLQGEVSYEQYF,TGCGCCAGCAGCTTACAGGGTGAGGTCTCCTACGAGCAGTACTTC,TRBJ2-7,NA,TRBV5-1
CSVSQGVGNTGELFF,TGCAGCGTTTCCCAGGGGGTCGGCAACACCGGGGAGCTGTTTTTT,TRBJ2-2,TRBD1,TRBV29-1
CASSSGGLAGIAYEQYF,TGCGCCAGCAGCTCGGGAGGACTAGCGGGTATTGCCTACGAGCAGTACTTC,TRBJ2-7,TRBD2,TRBV5-1
CASSYGLAGGREQFF,TGTGCCAGCAGTTACGGTCTAGCGGGAGGTCGTGAGCAGTTCTTC,TRBJ2-1,TRBD2,TRBV6-5
CASSKGLAGYTDTQYF,TGTGCCAGCAGCAAGGGACTAGCGGGATACACAGATACGCAGTATTTT,TRBJ2-3,TRBD2,TRBV5-4
CASSQAFPSSYEQYF,TGCGCCAGCAGCCAGGCGTTTCCTAGCTCCTACGAGCAGTACTTC,TRBJ2-7,NA,TRBV4-1
CASSLSPRLSGNTIYF,TGTGCCAGCAGCTTAAGTCCGCGACTCTCTGGAAACACCATATATTTT,TRBJ1-3,NA,TRBV7-6
CASSTPPTGLKTEAFF,TGCGCCAGCAGCACCCCTCCAACAGGGTTAAAAACTGAAGCTTTCTTT,TRBJ1-1,NA,TRBV5-1
CASSRTGLIEQYF,TGTGCCAGCAGTCGGACAGGGTTAATCGAGCAGTACTTC,TRBJ2-7,TRBD1,TRBV6-5
CASSPNRGANYGYTF,TGTGCCAGCAGCCCTAACAGGGGGGCCAACTATGGCTACACCTTC,TRBJ1-2,TRBD1,TRBV5-5
CASSSVSAADTQYF,TGTGCCAGCAGCTCAGTTTCGGCGGCGGATACGCAGTATTTT,TRBJ2-3,NA,TRBV7-3
CASAGPGGADTQYF,TGTGCCAGCGCCGGCCCGGGGGGCGCAGATACGCAGTATTTT,TRBJ2-3,NA,TRBV19
CASSVSGEVSNQPQHF,TGTGCCAGCAGTGTCTCGGGGGAGGTCAGCAATCAGCCCCAGCATTTT,TRBJ1-5,NA,TRBV2
CASSSHRDERLFF,TGTGCCAGCAGCTCCCATCGGGATGAGAGGTTGTTCTTC,TRBJ2-1,NA,TRBV7-6
CASSPRGEWDQPQHF,TGTGCCAGCTCACCACGGGGGGAGTGGGATCAGCCCCAGCATTTT,TRBJ1-5,NA,TRBV18
CASSLTPQENTEAFF,TGTGCCAGCAGCTTAACGCCACAGGAGAACACTGAAGCTTTCTTT,TRBJ1-1,NA,TRBV7-3
CASSLTPGRGGDQPQHF,TGTGCCAGCAGTCTCACCCCGGGACGGGGGGGCGATCAGCCCCAGCATTTT,TRBJ1-5,NA,TRBV5-6
CAWRGGLPIDTQYF,TGTGCCTGGAGGGGGGGGCTACCAATAGATACGCAGTATTTT,TRBJ2-3,NA,TRBV30
CASSANRVTEAFF,TGTGCCAGCAGTGCCAACAGGGTGACTGAAGCTTTCTTT,TRBJ1-1,NA,TRBV6-1
CASSVGGRNSYNEQFF,TGTGCCAGCAGCGTAGGTGGCAGGAACTCCTACAATGAGCAGTTCTTC,TRBJ2-1,NA,TRBV9
CSVEGGLASAPDTQYF,TGCAGCGTTGAAGGGGGACTAGCGAGCGCCCCAGATACGCAGTATTTT,TRBJ2-3,TRBD2,TRBV29-1
CASSLIRDTTYEQYF,TGTGCCAGCAGCTTAATTAGAGACACCACCTACGAGCAGTACTTC,TRBJ2-7,NA,TRBV7-3
CASSNRDRGNYGYTF,TGTGCCAGCAGTAACAGGGACAGGGGTAACTATGGCTACACCTTC,TRBJ1-2,TRBD1,TRBV6-5
CASSIPEGEGNQPQHF,TGTGCCAGCAGCATCCCTGAGGGCGAAGGCAATCAGCCCCAGCATTTT,TRBJ1-5,NA,TRBV21-1
CASSLGTSPGELFF,TGCGCCAGCAGCCTGGGGACTTCCCCCGGGGAGCTGTTTTTT,TRBJ2-2,NA,TRBV5-1
CASSLGQGAASYNEQFF,TGTGCCAGCAGCTTGGGACAGGGGGCAGCCTCCTACAATGAGCAGTTCTTC,TRBJ2-1,TRBD1,TRBV7-3
CSVGQPNTEAFF,TGCAGCGTTGGACAGCCGAACACTGAAGCTTTCTTT,TRBJ1-1,NA,TRBV29-1
CASSQIADSSLGYTF,TGCGCCAGCAGCCAAATAGCAGACAGTTCTCTTGGCTACACCTTC,TRBJ1-2,NA,TRBV4-1
CASSLPSVAKNIQYF,TGTGCCAGTAGTCTACCCAGCGTGGCCAAAAACATTCAGTACTTC,TRBJ2-4,NA,TRBV19
CSVALAAEQYF,TGCAGCGTTGCCCTCGCCGCCGAGCAGTACTTC,TRBJ2-7,NA,TRBV29-1
CATSSRFLSGKLVDDNEQFF,TGTGCCACCAGCTCGCGGTTTCTTAGCGGGAAGCTGGTCGACGACAATGAGCAGTTCTTC,TRBJ2-1,TRBD2,TRBV15
CASSAASGVSYEQYF,TGTGCCAGCAGTGCGGCGAGCGGGGTCTCCTACGAGCAGTACTTC,TRBJ2-7,TRBD2,TRBV5-4
CASSYSGTGYNEQFF,TGTGCCAGTAGTTACTCCGGGACAGGATACAATGAGCAGTTCTTC,TRBJ2-1,TRBD1,TRBV19
CASSPSGRGGQETQYF,TGCGCCAGCAGCCCCTCGGGGCGGGGGGGACAAGAGACCCAGTACTTC,TRBJ2-5,TRBD2,TRBV5-1
CASSSLARNEQFF,TGTGCCAGCAGCTCCCTAGCGAGGAATGAGCAGTTCTTC,TRBJ2-1,NA,TRBV5-4
CASSINPGQGYYEQYF,TGTGCCAGCAGCATAAATCCGGGACAGGGATACTACGAGCAGTACTTC,TRBJ2-7,TRBD1,TRBV11-2
CASSLGLAEGNEQFF,TGTGCCAGCAGCTTAGGACTGGCTGAGGGCAATGAGCAGTTCTTC,TRBJ2-1,NA,TRBV7-3
CASSNSPTHYGYTF,TGTGCCAGTAGTAACTCCCCCACCCACTATGGCTACACCTTC,TRBJ1-2,NA,TRBV19
CASSLGQGLEKLFF,TGTGCCAGCAGCTTGGGACAGGGACTTGAAAAACTGTTTTTT,TRBJ1-4,TRBD1,TRBV11-2
CASSAISGANVLTF,TGTGCCAGCAGCGCCATCTCTGGGGCCAACGTCCTGACTTTC,TRBJ2-6,NA,TRBV9
CASSDRINEKLFF,TGTGCCAGCAGCGACAGGATCAATGAAAAACTGTTTTTT,TRBJ1-4,NA,TRBV11-1